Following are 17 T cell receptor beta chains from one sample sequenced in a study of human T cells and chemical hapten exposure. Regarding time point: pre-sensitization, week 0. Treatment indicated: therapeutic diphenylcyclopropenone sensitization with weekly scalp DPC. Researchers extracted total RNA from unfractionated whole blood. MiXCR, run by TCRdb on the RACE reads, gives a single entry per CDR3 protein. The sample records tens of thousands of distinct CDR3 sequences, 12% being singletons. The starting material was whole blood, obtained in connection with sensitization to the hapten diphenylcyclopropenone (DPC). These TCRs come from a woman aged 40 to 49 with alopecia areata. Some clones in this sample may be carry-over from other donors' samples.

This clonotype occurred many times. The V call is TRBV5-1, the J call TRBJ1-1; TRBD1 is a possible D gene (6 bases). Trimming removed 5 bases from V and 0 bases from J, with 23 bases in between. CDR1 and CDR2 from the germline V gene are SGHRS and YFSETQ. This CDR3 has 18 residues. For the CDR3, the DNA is TGCGCCAGCAGTCCCGATATCCGGGACACCAGTCTGAACACTGAAGCTTTCTTT. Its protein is CASSPDIRDTSLNTEAFF.

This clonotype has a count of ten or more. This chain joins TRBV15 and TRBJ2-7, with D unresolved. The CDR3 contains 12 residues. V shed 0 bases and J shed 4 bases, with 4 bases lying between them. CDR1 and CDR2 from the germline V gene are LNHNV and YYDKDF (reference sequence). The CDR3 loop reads CATSRDYYEQYF. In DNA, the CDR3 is TGTGCCACCAGCAGAGATTATTACGAGCAGTACTTC.

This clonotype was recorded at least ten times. As DNA, the CDR3 is TGTGCCAGCAGTTTAGAGCAATATGGGGGGTTCAGGTCCGAGCAGTACTTC. Amino acids: CASSLEQYGGFRSEQYF. V usage is TRBV28 and J usage is TRBJ2-7, with TRBD2 as a possible D gene (6 bases). This CDR3 has 17 residues. Germline V gene lookup returns CDR1 MDHEN and CDR2 SYDVKM. Trimming stripped 2 bases from V and 6 bases from J, with 23 bases between.

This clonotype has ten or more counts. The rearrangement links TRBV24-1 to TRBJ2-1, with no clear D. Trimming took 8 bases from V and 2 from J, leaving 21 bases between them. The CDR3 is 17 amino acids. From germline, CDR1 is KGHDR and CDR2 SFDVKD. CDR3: CATIHQSHPHTYNEQFF. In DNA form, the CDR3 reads TGTGCCACCATCCACCAATCCCACCCCCACACCTACAATGAGCAGTTCTTC.

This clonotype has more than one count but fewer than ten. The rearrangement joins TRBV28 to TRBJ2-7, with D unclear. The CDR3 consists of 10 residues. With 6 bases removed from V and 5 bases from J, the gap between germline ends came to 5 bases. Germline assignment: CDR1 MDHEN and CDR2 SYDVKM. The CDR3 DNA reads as TGTGCCAGCAGCCCCAACGAGCAGTACTTC. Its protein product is CASSPNEQYF.

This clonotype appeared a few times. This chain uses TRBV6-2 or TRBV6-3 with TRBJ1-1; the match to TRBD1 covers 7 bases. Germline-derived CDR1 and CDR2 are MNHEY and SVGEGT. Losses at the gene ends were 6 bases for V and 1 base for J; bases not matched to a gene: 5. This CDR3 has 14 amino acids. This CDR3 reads CASSNRGRNTEAFF. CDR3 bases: TGTGCCAGCAGCAACAGGGGAAGGAACACTGAAGCTTTCTTT.

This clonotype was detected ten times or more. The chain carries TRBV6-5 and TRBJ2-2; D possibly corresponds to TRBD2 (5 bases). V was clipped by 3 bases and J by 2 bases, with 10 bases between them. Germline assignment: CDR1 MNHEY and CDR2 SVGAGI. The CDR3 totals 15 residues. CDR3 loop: CASSYIGLNTGELFF. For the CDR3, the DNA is TGTGCCAGCAGTTATATCGGACTTAACACCGGGGAGCTGTTTTTT.

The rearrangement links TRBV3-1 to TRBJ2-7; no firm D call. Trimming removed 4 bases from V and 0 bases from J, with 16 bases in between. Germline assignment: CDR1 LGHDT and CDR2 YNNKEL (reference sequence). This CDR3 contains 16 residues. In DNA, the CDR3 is TGTGCCAGCAGCCCCCGTTGGGCGTCAAGCTCCTACGAGCAGTACTTC. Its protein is CASSPRWASSSYEQYF.

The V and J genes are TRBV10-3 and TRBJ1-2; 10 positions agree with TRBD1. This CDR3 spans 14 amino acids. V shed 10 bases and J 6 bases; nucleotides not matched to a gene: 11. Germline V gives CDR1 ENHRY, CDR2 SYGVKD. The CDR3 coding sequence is TGTGCCACTACGACAGGGGGCGCATCTGATGGCTACACCTTC. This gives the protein CATTTGGASDGYTF.

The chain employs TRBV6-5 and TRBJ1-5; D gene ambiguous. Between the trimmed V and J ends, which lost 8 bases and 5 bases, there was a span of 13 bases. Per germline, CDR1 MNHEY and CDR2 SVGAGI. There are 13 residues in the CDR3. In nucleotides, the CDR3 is TGTGCCAGCTGTACTTCCGCGGATCAGCCCCAGCATTTT. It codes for CASCTSADQPQHF.

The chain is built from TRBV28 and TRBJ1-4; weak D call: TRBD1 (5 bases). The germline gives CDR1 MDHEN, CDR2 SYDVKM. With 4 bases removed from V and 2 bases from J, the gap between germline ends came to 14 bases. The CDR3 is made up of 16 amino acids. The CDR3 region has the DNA TGTGCCAGCAGTTCTTCCCATGGGACCACTAATGAAAAACTGTTTTTT. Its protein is CASSSSHGTTNEKLFF.

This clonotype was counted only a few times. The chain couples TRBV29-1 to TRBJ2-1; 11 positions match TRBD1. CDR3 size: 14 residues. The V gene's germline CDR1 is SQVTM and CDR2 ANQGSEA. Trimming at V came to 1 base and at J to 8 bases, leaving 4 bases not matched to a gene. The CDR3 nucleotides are TGCAGCGTTGAAGGGACAGGGGGCTTGTATGAGCAGTTCTTC. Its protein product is CSVEGTGGLYEQFF.

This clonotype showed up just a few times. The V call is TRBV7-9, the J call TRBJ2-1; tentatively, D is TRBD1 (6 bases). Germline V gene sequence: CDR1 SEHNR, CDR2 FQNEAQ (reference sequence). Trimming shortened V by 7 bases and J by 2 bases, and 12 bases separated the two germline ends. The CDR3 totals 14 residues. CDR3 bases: TGTGCCAGCACCTCCGGGACACCCTACAATGAGCAGTTCTTC. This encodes CASTSGTPYNEQFF.

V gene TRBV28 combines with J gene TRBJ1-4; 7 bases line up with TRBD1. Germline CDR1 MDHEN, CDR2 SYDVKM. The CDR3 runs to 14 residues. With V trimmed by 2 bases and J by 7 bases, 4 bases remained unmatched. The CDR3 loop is CASSLDREREKLFF. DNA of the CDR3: TGTGCCAGCAGTTTAGACAGGGAACGTGAAAAACTGTTTTTT.

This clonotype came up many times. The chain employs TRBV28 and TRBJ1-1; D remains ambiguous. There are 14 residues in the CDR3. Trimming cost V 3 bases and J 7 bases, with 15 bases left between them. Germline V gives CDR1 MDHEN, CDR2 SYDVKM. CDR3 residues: CASSFEHLTSEAFF. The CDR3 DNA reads TGTGCCAGCAGTTTCGAACATCTTACAAGTGAAGCTTTCTTT.

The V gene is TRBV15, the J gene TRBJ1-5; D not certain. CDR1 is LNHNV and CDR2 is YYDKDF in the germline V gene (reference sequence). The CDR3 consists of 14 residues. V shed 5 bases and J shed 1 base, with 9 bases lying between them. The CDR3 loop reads CATSRTESNQPQHF. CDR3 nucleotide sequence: TGTGCCACCAGCCGTACAGAGAGCAATCAGCCCCAGCATTTT. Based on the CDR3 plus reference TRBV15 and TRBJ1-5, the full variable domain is DAMVIQNPRYQVTQFGKPVTLSCSQTLNHNVMYWYQQKSSQAPKLLFHYYDKDFNNEADTPDNFQSRRPNTSFCFLDIRSPGLGDTAMYLCATSRTESNQPQHFGDGTRLSIL.

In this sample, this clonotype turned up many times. The CDR3 sequence is CASSLAGRAHYGYTF. Written as DNA, the CDR3 is TGTGCCAGCAGCTTAGCAGGCAGGGCCCACTATGGCTACACCTTC. The chain couples TRBV7-9 to TRBJ1-2; TRBD1 might be the D (5 bases). V dropped 0 bases and J dropped 3 bases, with 11 bases sitting between them. The germline V gene encodes CDR1 SEHNR and CDR2 FQNEAQ (reference sequence). This CDR3 spans 15 amino acids.